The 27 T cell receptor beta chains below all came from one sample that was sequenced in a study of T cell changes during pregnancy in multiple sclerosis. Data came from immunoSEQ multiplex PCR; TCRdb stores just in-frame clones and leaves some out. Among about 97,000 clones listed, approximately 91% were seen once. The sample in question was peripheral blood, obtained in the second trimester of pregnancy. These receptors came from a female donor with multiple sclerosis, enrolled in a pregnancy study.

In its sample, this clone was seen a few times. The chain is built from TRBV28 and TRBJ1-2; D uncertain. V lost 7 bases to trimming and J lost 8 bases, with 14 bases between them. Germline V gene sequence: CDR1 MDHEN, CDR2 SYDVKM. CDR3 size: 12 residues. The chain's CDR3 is CASTYMGAGYTF. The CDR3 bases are TGTGCCAGCACCTACATGGGAGCAGGCTACACCTTC.

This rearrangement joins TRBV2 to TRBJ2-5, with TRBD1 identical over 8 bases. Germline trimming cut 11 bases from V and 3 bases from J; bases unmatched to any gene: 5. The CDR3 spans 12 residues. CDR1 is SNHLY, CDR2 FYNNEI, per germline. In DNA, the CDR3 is TGTGCCGGACAGGGCGGGGAAGAGACCCAGTACTTC. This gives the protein CAGQGGEETQYF.

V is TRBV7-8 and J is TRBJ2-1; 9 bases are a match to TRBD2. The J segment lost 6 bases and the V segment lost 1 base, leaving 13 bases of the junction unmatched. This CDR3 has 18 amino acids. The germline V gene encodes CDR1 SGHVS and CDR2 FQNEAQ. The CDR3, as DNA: TGTGCCAGCAGCTTAGAGAGGGCTAGCGGGACCTCTCTCAATGAGCAGTTCTTC. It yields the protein CASSLERASGTSLNEQFF.

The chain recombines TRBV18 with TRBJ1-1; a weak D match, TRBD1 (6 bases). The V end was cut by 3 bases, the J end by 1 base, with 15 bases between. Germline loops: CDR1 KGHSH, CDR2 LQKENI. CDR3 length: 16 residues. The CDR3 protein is CASSPRTVASNTEAFF. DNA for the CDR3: TGTGCCAGCTCACCCCGGACAGTCGCCTCGAACACTGAAGCTTTCTTT.

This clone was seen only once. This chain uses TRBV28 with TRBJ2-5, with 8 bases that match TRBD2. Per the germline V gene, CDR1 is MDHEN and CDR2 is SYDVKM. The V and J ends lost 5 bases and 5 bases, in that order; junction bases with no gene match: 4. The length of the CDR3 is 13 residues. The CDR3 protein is CASSPGGGETQYF. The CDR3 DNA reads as TGTGCCAGCAGTCCCGGGGGGGGCGAGACCCAGTACTTC.

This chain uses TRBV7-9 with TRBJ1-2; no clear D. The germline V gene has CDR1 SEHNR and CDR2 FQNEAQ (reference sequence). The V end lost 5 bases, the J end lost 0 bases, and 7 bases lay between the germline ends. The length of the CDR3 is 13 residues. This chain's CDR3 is CASSPDTNYGYTF. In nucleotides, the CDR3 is TGTGCCAGCAGCCCTGACACTAACTATGGCTACACCTTC. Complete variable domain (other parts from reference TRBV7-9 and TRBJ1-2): DTGVSQNPRHKITKRGQNVTFRCDPISEHNRLYWYRQTLGQGPEFLTYFQNEAQLEKSRLLSDRFSAERPKGSFSTLEIQRTEQGDSAMYLCASSPDTNYGYTFGSGTRLTVV.

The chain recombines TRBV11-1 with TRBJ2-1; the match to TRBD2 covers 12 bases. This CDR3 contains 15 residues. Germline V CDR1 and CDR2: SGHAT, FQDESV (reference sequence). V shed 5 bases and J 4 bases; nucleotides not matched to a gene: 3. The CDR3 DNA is TGTGCCAGCAGCCGGACTAGCGGGAAGTACAATGAGCAGTTCTTC. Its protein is CASSRTSGKYNEQFF.

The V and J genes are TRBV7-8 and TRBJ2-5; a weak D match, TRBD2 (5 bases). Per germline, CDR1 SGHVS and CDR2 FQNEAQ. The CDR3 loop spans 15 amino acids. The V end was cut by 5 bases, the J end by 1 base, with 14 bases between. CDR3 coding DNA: TGTGCCAGCAGCCCGCCGGCCAGCGGCCAAGAGACCCAGTACTTC. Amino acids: CASSPPASGQETQYF.

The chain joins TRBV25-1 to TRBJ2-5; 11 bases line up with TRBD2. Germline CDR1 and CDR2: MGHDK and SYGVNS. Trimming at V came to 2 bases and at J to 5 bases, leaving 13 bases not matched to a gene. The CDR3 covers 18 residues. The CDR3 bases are TGTGCCAGCAGTGAACCAACTAGCGGGAGTTGGGGGTCGGAGACCCAGTACTTC. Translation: CASSEPTSGSWGSETQYF.

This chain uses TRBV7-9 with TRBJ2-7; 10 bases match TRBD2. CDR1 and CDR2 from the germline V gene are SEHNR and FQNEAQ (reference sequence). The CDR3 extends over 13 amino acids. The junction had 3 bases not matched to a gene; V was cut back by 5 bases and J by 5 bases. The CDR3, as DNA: TGTGCCAGCAGCCCAAGCGGGAGGGACGAGCAGTACTTC. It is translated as CASSPSGRDEQYF. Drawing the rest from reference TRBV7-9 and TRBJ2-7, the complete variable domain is DTGVSQNPRHKITKRGQNVTFRCDPISEHNRLYWYRQTLGQGPEFLTYFQNEAQLEKSRLLSDRFSAERPKGSFSTLEIQRTEQGDSAMYLCASSPSGRDEQYFGPGTRLTVT.

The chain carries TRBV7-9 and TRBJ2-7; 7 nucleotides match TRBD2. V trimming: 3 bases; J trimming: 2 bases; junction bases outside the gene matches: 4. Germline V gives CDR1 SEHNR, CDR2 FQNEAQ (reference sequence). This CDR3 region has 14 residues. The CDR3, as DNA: TGTGCCAGCAGCTTGGGGGGGAATCCCTACGAGCAGTACTTC. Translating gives CASSLGGNPYEQYF.

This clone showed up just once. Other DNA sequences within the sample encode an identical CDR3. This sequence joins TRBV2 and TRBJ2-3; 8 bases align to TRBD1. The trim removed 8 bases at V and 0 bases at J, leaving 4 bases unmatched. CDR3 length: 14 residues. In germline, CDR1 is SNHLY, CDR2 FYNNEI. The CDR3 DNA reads TGTGCCAGCGGCAGGGACAGGAGCACAGATACGCAGTATTTT. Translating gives CASGRDRSTDTQYF.

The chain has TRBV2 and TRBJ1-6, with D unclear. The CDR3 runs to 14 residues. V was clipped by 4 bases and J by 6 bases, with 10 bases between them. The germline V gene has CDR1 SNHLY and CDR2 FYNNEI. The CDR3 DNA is TGTGCCAGCAGTGCCTCGGCGGTTAATTCACCCCTCCACTTT. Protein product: CASSASAVNSPLHF.

CDR3 loop: CASSVGGGYEQYF. The CDR3 DNA reads TGTGCCAGCAGTGTGGGGGGGGGCTACGAGCAGTACTTC. J is TRBJ2-7 and V is TRBV25-1, with TRBD2 identical over 7 bases. Per germline, CDR1 MGHDK and CDR2 SYGVNS. CDR3 size: 13 residues. Trimming removed 4 bases from V and 3 bases from J; junction bases left unmatched: 3.

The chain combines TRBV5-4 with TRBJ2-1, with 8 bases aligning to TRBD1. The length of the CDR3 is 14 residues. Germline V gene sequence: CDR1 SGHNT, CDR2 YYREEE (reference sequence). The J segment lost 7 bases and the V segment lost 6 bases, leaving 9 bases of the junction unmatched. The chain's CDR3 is CASNLRGRVNEQFF. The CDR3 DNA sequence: TGTGCCAGCAACCTCAGGGGGCGTGTAAATGAGCAGTTCTTC.

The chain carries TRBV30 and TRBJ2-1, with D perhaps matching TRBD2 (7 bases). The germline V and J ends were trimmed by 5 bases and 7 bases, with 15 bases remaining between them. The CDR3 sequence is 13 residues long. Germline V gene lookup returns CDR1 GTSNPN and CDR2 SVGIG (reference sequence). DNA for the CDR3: TGTGCCTGGCTCGGGGGGCTGGTAAATGAGCAGTTCTTC. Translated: CAWLGGLVNEQFF.

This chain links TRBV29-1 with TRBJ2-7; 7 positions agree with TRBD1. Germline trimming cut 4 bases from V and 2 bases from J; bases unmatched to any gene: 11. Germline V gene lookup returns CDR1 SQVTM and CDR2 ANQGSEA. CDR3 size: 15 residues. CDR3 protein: CSVARQGSPTYEQYF. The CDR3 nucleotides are TGCAGCGTTGCTCGACAGGGCAGCCCGACCTACGAGCAGTACTTC.

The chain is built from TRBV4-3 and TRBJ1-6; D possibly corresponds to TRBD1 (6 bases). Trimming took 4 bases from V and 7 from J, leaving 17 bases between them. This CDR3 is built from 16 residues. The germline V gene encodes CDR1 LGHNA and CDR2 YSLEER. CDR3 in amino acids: CASSRGRTALNSPLHF. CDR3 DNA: TGCGCCAGCAGCCGCGGTCGGACAGCACTAAATTCACCCCTCCACTTT.

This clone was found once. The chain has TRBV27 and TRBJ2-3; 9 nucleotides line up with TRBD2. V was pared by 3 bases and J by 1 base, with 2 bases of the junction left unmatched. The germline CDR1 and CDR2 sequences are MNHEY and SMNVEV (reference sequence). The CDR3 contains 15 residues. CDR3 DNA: TGTGCCAGCAGTTTGGTAGCGGGAGGCACAGATACGCAGTATTTT. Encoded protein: CASSLVAGGTDTQYF.

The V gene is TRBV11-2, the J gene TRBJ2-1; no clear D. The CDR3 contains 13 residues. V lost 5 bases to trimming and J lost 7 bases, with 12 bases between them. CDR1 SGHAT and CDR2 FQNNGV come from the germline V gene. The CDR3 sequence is CASSPAFRNEQFF. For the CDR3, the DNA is TGTGCCAGCAGCCCTGCGTTTCGGAATGAGCAGTTCTTC.

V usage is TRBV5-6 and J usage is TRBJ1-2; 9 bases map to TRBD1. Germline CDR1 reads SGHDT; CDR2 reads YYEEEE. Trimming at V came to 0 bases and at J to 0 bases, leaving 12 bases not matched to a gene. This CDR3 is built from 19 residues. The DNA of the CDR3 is TGTGCCAGCAGCTTGGCGGTTGGGACAGGGAGATTTTCTAACTATGGCTACACCTTC. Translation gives CASSLAVGTGRFSNYGYTF.

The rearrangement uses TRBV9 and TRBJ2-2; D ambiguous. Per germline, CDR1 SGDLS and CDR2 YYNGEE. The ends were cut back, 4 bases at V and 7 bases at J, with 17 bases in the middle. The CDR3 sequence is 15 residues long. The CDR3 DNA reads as TGTGCCAGCAGCTTCGTTCAGGATGGGCTCGGGGAGCTGTTTTTT. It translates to CASSFVQDGLGELFF. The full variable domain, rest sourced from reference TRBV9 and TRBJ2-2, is DSGVTQTPKHLITATGQRVTLRCSPRSGDLSVYWYQQSLDQGLQFLIQYYNGEERAKGNILERFSAQQFPDLHSELNLSSLELGDSALYFCASSFVQDGLGELFFGEGSRLTVL.

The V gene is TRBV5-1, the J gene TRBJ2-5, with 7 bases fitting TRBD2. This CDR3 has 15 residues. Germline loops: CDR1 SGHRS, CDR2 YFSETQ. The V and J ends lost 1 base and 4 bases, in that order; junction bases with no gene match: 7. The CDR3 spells CASSLSLARAETQYF. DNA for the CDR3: TGCGCCAGCAGCTTGTCACTAGCGCGGGCAGAGACCCAGTACTTC.

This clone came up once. The CDR3 here is CASSIGRGAGELFF. Written as DNA, the CDR3 is TGTGCCAGTAGTATTGGGCGGGGAGCCGGGGAGCTGTTTTTT. The V and J genes are TRBV19 and TRBJ2-2; possible D gene TRBD2, 6 bases. Germline-derived CDR1 and CDR2 are LNHDA and SQIVND (reference sequence). V was trimmed by 3 bases and J by 6 bases, leaving 11 bases between them. This CDR3 spans 14 amino acids.

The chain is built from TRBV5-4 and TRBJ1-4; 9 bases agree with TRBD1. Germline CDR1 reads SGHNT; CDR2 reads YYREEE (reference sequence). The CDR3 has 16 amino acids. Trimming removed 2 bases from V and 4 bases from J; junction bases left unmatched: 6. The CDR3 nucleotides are TGTGCCAGCAGCTTAGGGGGGACAGGGCTTAATGAAAAACTGTTTTTT. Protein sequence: CASSLGGTGLNEKLFF.

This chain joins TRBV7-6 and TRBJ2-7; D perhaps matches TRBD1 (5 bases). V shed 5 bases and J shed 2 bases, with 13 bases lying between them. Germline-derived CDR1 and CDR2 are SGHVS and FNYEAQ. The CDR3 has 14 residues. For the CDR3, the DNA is TGTGCCAGCAGCGATCTCAGGGTTACCTACGAGCAGTACTTC. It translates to CASSDLRVTYEQYF.

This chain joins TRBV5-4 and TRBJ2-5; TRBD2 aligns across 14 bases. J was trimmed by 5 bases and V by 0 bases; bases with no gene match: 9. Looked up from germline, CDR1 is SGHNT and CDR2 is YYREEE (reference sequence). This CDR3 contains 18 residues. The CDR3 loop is CASSLGQRLAGGQETQYF. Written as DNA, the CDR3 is TGTGCCAGCAGCTTGGGTCAGCGACTAGCGGGAGGGCAGGAGACCCAGTACTTC.